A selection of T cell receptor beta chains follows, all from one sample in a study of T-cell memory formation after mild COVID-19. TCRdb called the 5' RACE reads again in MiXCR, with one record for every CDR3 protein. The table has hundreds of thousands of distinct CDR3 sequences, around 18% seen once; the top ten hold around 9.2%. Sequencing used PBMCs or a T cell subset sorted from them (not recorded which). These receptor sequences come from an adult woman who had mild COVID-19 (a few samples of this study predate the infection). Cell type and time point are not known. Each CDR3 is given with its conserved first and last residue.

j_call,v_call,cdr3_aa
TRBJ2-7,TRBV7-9,CASRLGGPGEQYF
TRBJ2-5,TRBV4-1,CASSQDLLAGQETQYF
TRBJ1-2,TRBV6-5,CASSYSKGQGEGNYGYTF
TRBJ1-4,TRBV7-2,CASSLAMSTNEKLFF
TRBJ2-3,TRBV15,CATSRQFGAELTDTQYF
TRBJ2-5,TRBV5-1,CASSFSTGMEETQYF
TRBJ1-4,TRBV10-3,CAISESFREKLFF
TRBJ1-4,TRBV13,CASSFSGRGGEKLFF
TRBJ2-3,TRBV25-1,CASSELDVGPRSDTQYF
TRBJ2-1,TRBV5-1,CASSYGTSGGDEQFF
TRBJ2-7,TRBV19,CATTPGQGVGEQYF
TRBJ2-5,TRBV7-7,CASSPGGAETQYF
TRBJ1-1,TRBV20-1,CSASTRGEAFF
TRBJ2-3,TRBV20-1,CSASHDASTDTQYF
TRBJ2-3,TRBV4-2,CASSPTRTDTQYF
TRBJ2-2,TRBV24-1,CATRARPSEFTGELFF
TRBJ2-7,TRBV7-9,CASSLASGGLYEQYF
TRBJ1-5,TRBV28,CASSHYSGYSNQPQHF
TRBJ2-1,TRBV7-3,CASSSSPGPGMGNEQFF
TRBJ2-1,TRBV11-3,CASRQGHEQFF
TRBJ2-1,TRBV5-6,CASSLPRSEQFF
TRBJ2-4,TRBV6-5,CASSYGGWDKNIQYF
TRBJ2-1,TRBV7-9,CASSASGRTSNHEQFF
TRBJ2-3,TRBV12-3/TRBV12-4,CASTPGTGGPDTQYF
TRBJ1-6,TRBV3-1,CASSQDRRGSPLHF
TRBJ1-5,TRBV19,CASSAGQGYGQPQHF
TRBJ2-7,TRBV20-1,CSATPRRPEGYEQYF
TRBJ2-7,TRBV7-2,CASSLVAEVYEQYF
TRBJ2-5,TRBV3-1,CASSQGSPARQETQYF